The 24 T cell receptor beta chains below all came from one sample that was sequenced in a study of spatial heterogeneity in lung cancer. The study's findings and limits: Tumors with more nonsynonymous mutations had more expanded intratumoral alpha and beta TCRs.

TCRdb ran MiXCR on the 5' RACE reads and lists one entry per CDR3 protein. The sample lists about 2,200 distinct CDR3 sequences; about 40% were seen once. The time point denotes: sample taken at primary tumor resection. No antigen has been assigned to these receptors. The sequencing used lung tumor tissue, collected at surgery. These receptors were obtained from a male donor with early-stage non-small cell lung cancer.

The J gene is TRBJ1-1, the V gene TRBV20-1; no reliable D call. Germline assignment: CDR1 DFQATT and CDR2 SNEGSKA (reference sequence). V dropped 6 bases and J dropped 5 bases, with 10 bases sitting between them. The CDR3 has 11 amino acids. The CDR3 bases are TGCAGTGCCCGAAAAAGTACTGAAGCTTTCTTT. Its translation is CSARKSTEAFF.

This clonotype is medium-sized within its sample. The V call is TRBV10-3, the J call TRBJ1-5; D gene unclear. CDR1 is ENHRY and CDR2 is SYGVKD in the germline V gene. V was trimmed by 3 bases and J by 6 bases, leaving 21 bases between them. CDR3 length: 17 amino acids. The CDR3 coding sequence is TGTGCCATCAGTGACGGTCACAAAAGAGGGTCGGGTCAGCCCCAGCATTTT. This gives the protein CAISDGHKRGSGQPQHF.

V usage is TRBV7-8 and J usage is TRBJ1-2; D not certain. V lost 0 bases, J lost 4 bases, and 9 bases lay in between. Germline V gene lookup returns CDR1 SGHVS and CDR2 FQNEAQ. The length of the CDR3 is 14 residues. CDR3 residues: CASSLAPGAYGYTF. CDR3 bases: TGTGCCAGCAGCTTAGCGCCAGGAGCCTATGGCTACACCTTC. Combining the CDR3 with reference TRBV7-8 and TRBJ1-2 gives the whole variable domain GAGVSQSPRYKVAKRGQDVALRCDPISGHVSLFWYQQALGQGPEFLTYFQNEAQLDKSGLPSDRFFAERPEGSVSTLKIQRTQQEDSAVYLCASSLAPGAYGYTFGSGTRLTVV.

This clonotype is judged large. The gene calls are TRBV9 and TRBJ2-1, with 12 bases matching TRBD1. With 9 bases clipped from V and 6 bases from J, the junction kept 4 bases outside the gene matches. The CDR3 spans 13 residues. The germline CDR1 and CDR2 sequences are SGDLS and YYNGEE. The CDR3 DNA reads TGTGCCACCGGGGGACAGGGGGCCAATGAGCAGTTCTTC. This gives the protein CATGGQGANEQFF.

In its sample, this clonotype ranks as medium-sized. The rearrangement joins TRBV29-1 to TRBJ2-7; D may match TRBD1 or TRBD2 (5 bases each). The CDR3 is 12 amino acids. V lost 7 bases and J 6 bases, leaving 16 bases between the germline ends. The germline V gene has CDR1 SQVTM and CDR2 ANQGSEA. This CDR3 reads CSGLGATREQYF. As DNA, the CDR3 is TGCAGCGGTCTCGGGGCAACTCGCGAGCAGTACTTC.

In this sample, this clonotype is medium-sized. V is TRBV9 and J is TRBJ1-2; maybe TRBD1 (5 bases). Between the trimmed V and J ends, which lost 0 bases and 2 bases, there was a span of 14 bases. This CDR3 has 16 residues. Germline V gene sequence: CDR1 SGDLS, CDR2 YYNGEE. The CDR3 loop reads CASSVAGAGSNYGYTF. DNA of the CDR3: TGTGCCAGCAGCGTAGCTGGCGCAGGGAGCAACTATGGCTACACCTTC.

In this sample, this clonotype is medium-sized (0.01 to 0.1%). The chain links TRBV10-3 to TRBJ2-1; D perhaps matches TRBD2 (5 bases). The CDR3 spans 16 residues. The germline gives CDR1 ENHRY, CDR2 SYGVKD. Trimming pared 3 bases from V and 3 bases from J, leaving 15 bases between. For the CDR3, the DNA is TGTGCCATCAGTGATTCCAGCGGAGGAGACTACAATGAGCAGTTCTTC. Protein: CAISDSSGGDYNEQFF.

The genes are TRBV20-1 and TRBJ2-7, with TRBD1 matching over 7 bases. Germline trimming cut 6 bases from V and 2 bases from J; bases unmatched to any gene: 10. The CDR3 contains 14 residues. The germline gives CDR1 DFQATT, CDR2 SNEGSKA (reference sequence). The CDR3 loop reads CSAPKTGAAYEQYF. In nucleotides, the CDR3 is TGCAGTGCCCCAAAAACAGGGGCGGCCTACGAGCAGTACTTC.

The J gene is TRBJ2-7, the V gene TRBV5-1, with 9 bases lining up with TRBD2. Germline CDR1 is SGHRS and CDR2 is YFSETQ. J was trimmed by 2 bases and V by 0 bases; bases with no gene match: 6. The CDR3 consists of 16 residues. The CDR3 loop reads CASSLGAGGPPYEQYF. The CDR3 DNA reads TGCGCCAGCAGCTTGGGGGCGGGAGGGCCTCCCTACGAGCAGTACTTC.

The CDR3 nucleotides read TGTGCCAGCAGCCAGTCTCCGCTCGGGGAGCTGTTTTTT. Encoded protein: CASSQSPLGELFF. The chain recombines TRBV3-1 with TRBJ2-2; D remains ambiguous. Germline CDR1 LGHDT, CDR2 YNNKEL (reference sequence). This CDR3 contains 13 residues. Trimming removed 3 bases from V and 7 bases from J, with 9 bases in between.

The chain employs TRBV6-1 and TRBJ1-6; TRBD1 agrees at 7 bases. With V trimmed by 2 bases and J by 8 bases, 6 bases remained unmatched. Per the germline V gene, CDR1 is MNHNS and CDR2 is SASEGT. The CDR3 covers 15 residues. CDR3 DNA sequence: TGTGCCAGCAGTGAACTGGGGGGACAGCATTCACCCCTCCACTTT. The encoded protein is CASSELGGQHSPLHF.

This clonotype is labeled medium-sized (0.01 to 0.1%). The chain has TRBV11-3 and TRBJ2-5; the match to TRBD2 covers 13 bases. Per germline, CDR1 SGHNT and CDR2 YENEEA. The CDR3 extends over 15 amino acids. V dropped 5 bases and J dropped 4; count of bases not matched to a gene: 4. CDR3 in amino acids: CASSQGLAGRETQYF. The CDR3 bases are TGTGCCAGCAGCCAGGGACTAGCGGGGAGAGAGACCCAGTACTTC.

The chain joins TRBV20-1 to TRBJ2-7, with D unclear. This CDR3 spans 15 amino acids. The V end was cut by 1 base, the J end by 0 bases, with 13 bases between. Per the germline V gene, CDR1 is DFQATT and CDR2 is SNEGSKA (reference sequence). The CDR3 bases are TGCAGTGCTAGAGGGACCACCTCCTCCTCCTACGAGCAGTACTTC. It translates to CSARGTTSSSYEQYF.

This rearrangement joins TRBV13 to TRBJ2-7, with 11 positions matching TRBD1. J was trimmed by 5 bases and V by 5 bases; bases with no gene match: 5. The CDR3 length is 14 residues. Germline CDR1 and CDR2: PRHDT and FYEKMQ (reference sequence). The chain's CDR3 is CASSQDRGQHEQYF. In DNA form, the CDR3 reads TGTGCCAGCAGCCAGGACAGGGGGCAGCACGAGCAGTACTTC.

The rearrangement links TRBV12-3 or TRBV12-4 to TRBJ2-3, with 11 bases lining up with TRBD2. V trimming: 3 bases; J trimming: 3 bases; junction bases outside the gene matches: 5. This CDR3 spans 16 amino acids. The CDR3 protein is CASSLTSGMRTDTQYF. CDR3 nucleotide sequence: TGTGCCAGCAGTTTGACTAGCGGGATGAGGACAGATACGCAGTATTTT.

The chain couples TRBV20-1 to TRBJ2-1; D is perhaps TRBD2 (6 bases). The CDR3 has 13 amino acids. Trimming shortened V by 5 bases and J by 6 bases, and 14 bases separated the two germline ends. Germline assignment: CDR1 DFQATT and CDR2 SNEGSKA (reference sequence). The CDR3 DNA is TGCAGTGCTCACCGGGGGAGGAGCAATGAGCAGTTCTTC. It is translated as CSAHRGRSNEQFF.

This clonotype is termed medium-sized (0.01 to 0.1%). V gene TRBV28 combines with J gene TRBJ1-2; perhaps TRBD1 as D (5 bases). The CDR3 is 15 amino acids. Trimming left V 5 bases short and J 2 bases short, with 15 bases between. Germline CDR1 is MDHEN and CDR2 is SYDVKM. CDR3 region: CASSPAGGLNYGYTF. The DNA of the CDR3 is TGTGCCAGCAGTCCGGCCGGGGGTCTCAACTATGGCTACACCTTC.

V and J are TRBV29-1 and TRBJ2-7; 7 bases match TRBD2. V lost 5 bases to trimming and J lost 3 bases; unmatched junction nucleotides: 22. The CDR3 covers 18 residues. From germline, CDR1 is SQVTM and CDR2 ANQGSEA. This chain's CDR3 is CSVKSPFGGKSMFYEQYF. The CDR3 DNA reads as TGCAGCGTTAAAAGTCCTTTCGGGGGGAAGTCAATGTTCTACGAGCAGTACTTC.

By sample share, this clonotype is large. The chain recombines TRBV29-1 with TRBJ2-2; no clear D. Germline loops: CDR1 SQVTM, CDR2 ANQGSEA. The CDR3 totals 14 residues. Trimming cost V 1 base and J 0 bases, with 6 bases left between them. CDR3 bases: TGCAGCGTTGAAGGGCGCGCGAACACCGGGGAGCTGTTTTTT. This codes for CSVEGRANTGELFF.

This chain uses TRBV6-2 or TRBV6-3 with TRBJ2-1; 7 bases match TRBD2. This CDR3 has 17 amino acids. The V gene's germline CDR1 is MNHEY and CDR2 SVGEGT. Losses at the gene ends were 0 bases for V and 3 bases for J; bases not matched to a gene: 8. The DNA of the CDR3 is TGTGCCAGCAGTTACTCCCCTTCTAGCGGAATCTACAATGAGCAGTTCTTC. This encodes CASSYSPSSGIYNEQFF.

This clonotype is medium-sized. The genes are TRBV20-1 and TRBJ2-1; D not certain. The CDR3 is made up of 12 amino acids. Trimming removed 2 bases from V and 9 bases from J, with 11 bases in between. From germline, CDR1 is DFQATT and CDR2 SNEGSKA (reference sequence). The CDR3 protein is CSARPAHGEQFF. CDR3 sequence (DNA): TGCAGTGCTAGACCCGCCCATGGTGAGCAGTTCTTC.

By share, this clonotype ranks as medium-sized. This rearrangement joins TRBV11-2 to TRBJ2-7; D call uncertain. Trimming removed 0 bases at V and 6 bases at J, with 12 bases between. The CDR3 is 14 amino acids. CDR1 and CDR2 (germline): SGHAT, FQNNGV. DNA of the CDR3: TGTGCCAGCAGCTTAGATGGTCCGGGTAGCGAGCAGTACTTC. Amino acids: CASSLDGPGSEQYF.

Sample share makes this clonotype medium-sized. V is TRBV19 and J is TRBJ1-2; D is unresolved. Per germline, CDR1 LNHDA and CDR2 SQIVND (reference sequence). V was shortened by 5 bases and J by 0 bases, with 7 bases between the two germline ends. The CDR3 consists of 13 residues. CDR3 protein: CASSLNPNYGYTF. DNA for the CDR3: TGTGCCAGTAGTCTTAACCCTAACTATGGCTACACCTTC. Variable domain in full (rest from reference TRBV19 and TRBJ1-2): DGGITQSPKYLFRKEGQNVTLSCEQNLNHDAMYWYRQDPGQGLRLIYYSQIVNDFQKGDIAEGYSVSREKKESFPLTVTSAQKNPTAFYLCASSLNPNYGYTFGSGTRLTVV.

This clonotype rates as hyperexpanded. The chain couples TRBV5-1 to TRBJ1-3; perhaps TRBD1 as D (5 bases). Trimming removed 3 bases at V and 2 bases at J, with 12 bases between. This CDR3 spans 15 amino acids. Germline V gene sequence: CDR1 SGHRS, CDR2 YFSETQ. Written as DNA, the CDR3 is TGCGCCAGCAGCTCCGACAGCACAACTGGAAACACCATATATTTT. Translation: CASSSDSTTGNTIYF.